This T cell receptor (beta chain) originates from a study of a mutant IDH1 vaccine in newly diagnosed glioma. Turning to the study itself: Patients came in for eight vaccinations, in weeks 1, 3, 5, 7, 11, 15, 19 and 23. Beginning 4-6 weeks after radiotherapy alone, or with temozolomide cycles, vaccination took place. Most had both radiotherapy and temozolomide beforehand; others had only one.

Repertoires were generated with immunoSEQ multiplex PCR, while TCRdb's copy carries only in-frame clones and drops some. The profile shows 39,000 or so clones, more than 75% of them singletons. This clone was recorded only once. Its target is not known. Germline V gene sequence: CDR1 SGHDN, CDR2 FVKESK. CDR3 length: 13 residues. V shed 0 bases and J shed 5 bases, with 7 bases lying between them. Described time point: week 5, during vaccination. Every single dose of the vaccine, 300 ug of mutant IDH1 20-mer peptide, came with topical imiquimod. Study-level findings and limits: Among top peripheral T cell clonotypes, changes seemed unrelated to pseudoprogression.

The specimen comprised PBMCs, sampled from a glioma patient whose treatment included an IDH1 peptide vaccine. This chain links TRBV14 with TRBJ2-5; D gene uncertain. The source of this sequence is a man aged 40-49 years with glioma. CDR3 bases: TGTGCCAGCAGCCAAGATAGGCGGGAGACCCAGTACTTC. This gives the protein CASSQDRRETQYF.